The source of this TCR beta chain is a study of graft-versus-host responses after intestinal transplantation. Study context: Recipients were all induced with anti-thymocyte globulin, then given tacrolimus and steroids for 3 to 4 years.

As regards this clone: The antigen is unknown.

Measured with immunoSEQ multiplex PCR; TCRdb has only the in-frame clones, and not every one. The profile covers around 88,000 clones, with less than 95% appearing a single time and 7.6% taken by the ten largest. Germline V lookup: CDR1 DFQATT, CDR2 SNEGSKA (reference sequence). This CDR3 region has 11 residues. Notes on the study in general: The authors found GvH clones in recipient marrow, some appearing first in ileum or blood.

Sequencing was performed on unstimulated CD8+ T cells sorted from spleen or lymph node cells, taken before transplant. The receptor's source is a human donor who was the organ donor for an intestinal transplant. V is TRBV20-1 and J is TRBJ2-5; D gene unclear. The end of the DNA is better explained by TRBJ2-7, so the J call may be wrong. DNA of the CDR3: TGCAGTGCTAGTCACACGTACGAGCAGTACTTC. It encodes CSASHTYEQYF.